This entry is about one T cell receptor (beta chain). Its target is unknown. Unmatched junction bases numbered 14, after V lost 6 bases and J lost 1 base. The CDR3 covers 18 residues. The germline CDR1 and CDR2 sequences are MDHEN and SYDVKM. Sequencing used immunoSEQ multiplex PCR; TCRdb keeps in-frame clones, though not all of them. The sample includes 85,000 to 120,000 clones, 80% of them seen just once. This entry is derived from a study of Ad26.COV2.S vaccination and SARS-CoV-2 variants. Overall study findings and caveats: Among vaccine recipients, spike-specific TCR breadth exceeded that of placebo recipients.

The sequencing here drew on peripheral blood, taken after recovery from COVID-19. The chain recombines TRBV28 with TRBJ1-5, with 8 bases that match TRBD1. The sequence was obtained from a human donor who had recovered from COVID-19. Written as DNA, the CDR3 is TGTGCCAGCAGGGCGGGACAGGAAGGCCCGGCCAGCAATCAGCCCCAGCATTTT. Translated: CASRAGQEGPASNQPQHF.